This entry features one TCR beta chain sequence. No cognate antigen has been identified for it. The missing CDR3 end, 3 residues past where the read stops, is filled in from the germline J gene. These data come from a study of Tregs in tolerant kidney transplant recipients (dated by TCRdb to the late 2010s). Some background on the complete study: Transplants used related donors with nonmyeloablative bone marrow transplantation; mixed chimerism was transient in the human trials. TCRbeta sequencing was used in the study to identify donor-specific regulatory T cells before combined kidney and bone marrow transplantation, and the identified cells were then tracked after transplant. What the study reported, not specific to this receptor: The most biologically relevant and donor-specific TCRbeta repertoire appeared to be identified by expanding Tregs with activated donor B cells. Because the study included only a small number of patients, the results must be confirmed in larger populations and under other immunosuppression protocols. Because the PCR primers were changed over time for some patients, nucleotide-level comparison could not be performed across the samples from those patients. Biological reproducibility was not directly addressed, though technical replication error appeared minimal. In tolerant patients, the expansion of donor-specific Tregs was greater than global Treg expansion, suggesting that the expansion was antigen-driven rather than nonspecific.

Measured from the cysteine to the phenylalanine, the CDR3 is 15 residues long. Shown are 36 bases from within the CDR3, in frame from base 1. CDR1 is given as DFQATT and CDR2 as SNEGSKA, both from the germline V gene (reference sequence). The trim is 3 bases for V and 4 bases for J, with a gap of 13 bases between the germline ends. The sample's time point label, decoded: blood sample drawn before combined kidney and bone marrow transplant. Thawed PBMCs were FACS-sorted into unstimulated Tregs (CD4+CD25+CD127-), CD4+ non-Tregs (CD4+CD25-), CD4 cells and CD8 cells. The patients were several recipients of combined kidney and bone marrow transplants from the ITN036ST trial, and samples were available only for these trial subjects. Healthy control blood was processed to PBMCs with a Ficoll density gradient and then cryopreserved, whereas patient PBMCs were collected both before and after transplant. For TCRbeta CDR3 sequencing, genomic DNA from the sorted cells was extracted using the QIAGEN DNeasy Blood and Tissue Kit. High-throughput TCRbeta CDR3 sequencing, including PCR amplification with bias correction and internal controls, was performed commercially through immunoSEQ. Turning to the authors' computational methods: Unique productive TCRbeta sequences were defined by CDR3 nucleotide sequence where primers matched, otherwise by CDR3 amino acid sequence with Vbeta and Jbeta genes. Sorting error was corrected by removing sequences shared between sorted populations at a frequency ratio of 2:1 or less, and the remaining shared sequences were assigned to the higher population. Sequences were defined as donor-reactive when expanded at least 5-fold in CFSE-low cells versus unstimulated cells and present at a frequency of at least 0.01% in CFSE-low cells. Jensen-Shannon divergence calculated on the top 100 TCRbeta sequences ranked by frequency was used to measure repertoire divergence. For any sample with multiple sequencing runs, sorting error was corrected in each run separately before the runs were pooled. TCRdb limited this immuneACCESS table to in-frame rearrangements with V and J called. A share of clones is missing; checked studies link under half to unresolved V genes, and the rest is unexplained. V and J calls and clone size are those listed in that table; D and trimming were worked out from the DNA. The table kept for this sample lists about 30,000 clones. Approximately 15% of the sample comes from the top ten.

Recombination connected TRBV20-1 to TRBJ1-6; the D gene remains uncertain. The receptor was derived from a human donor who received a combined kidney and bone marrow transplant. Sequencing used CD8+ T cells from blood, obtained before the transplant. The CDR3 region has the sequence CSASPQNSYNSPLHF. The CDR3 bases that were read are TGCAGTGCTAGTCCACAAAATTCTTATAATTCACCC.